The present T cell receptor (beta chain) was sequenced within a study of blood T cell repertoires in COVID-19. Measured with immunoSEQ multiplex PCR; TCRdb has only the in-frame clones, and not every one. The sample holds around 180,000 clones, around 80% seen once. Trimming removed 0 bases from V and 3 bases from J; junction bases left unmatched: 3. This CDR3 comprises 15 residues. In germline, CDR1 is SGHRS, CDR2 YFSETQ. The receptor was isolated from a man aged 45 to 65 who had recovered from COVID-19. The source material was PBMCs or T cells enriched from blood (not recorded which). The chain employs TRBV5-1 and TRBJ2-5, with 9 bases identical to TRBD1. CDR3 in DNA: TGCGCCAGCAGCTTGGGGGGACAGGGAAAAGAGACCCAGTACTTC. It specifies CASSLGGQGKETQYF.